These T cell receptor beta chains were read from a single sample in a study of blood T cell repertoires in COVID-19. Sequencing was performed with immunoSEQ multiplex PCR; in TCRdb, only in-frame clones are kept and a portion is missing. The data show approximately 97,000 clones, with 85% seen just once and roughly 37% held by the top ten. Sequencing was performed on peripheral blood. The receptor source for this set is a man older than 75 with acute or convalescent COVID-19. The CDR3 runs from the conserved cysteine through the conserved F or W. The D gene is left open where the match is weak. Size is stated for part of the rows, as once, few or many counts, or as a class when the clone is expanded.

J	D	V	size	DNA	CDR3
TRBJ1-1	TRBD1	TRBV2	-	TGTGCCAGCAGTGTTCAGGGGGTAATCACTGAAGCTTTCTTT	CASSVQGVITEAFF
TRBJ2-7	TRBD2	TRBV9	-	TGTGCCAGCAGCCCACGGATAAAGACTAGCGGGACTCTCGAGCAGTACTTC	CASSPRIKTSGTLEQYF
TRBJ1-2	-	TRBV5-1	-	TGCGCCAGCAGCCCCTCTTCACCTATCGGCTACACCTTC	CASSPSSPIGYTF
TRBJ1-3	TRBD1	TRBV10-3	-	TGTGCCATCAGTGACCCTGGGACCCAGGGGGCGGACACCATATATTTT	CAISDPGTQGADTIYF
TRBJ1-1	TRBD1	TRBV5-5	-	TGTGCCAGCAGCACACGGACAGGATCGAACACTGAAGCTTTCTTT	CASSTRTGSNTEAFF
TRBJ2-5	TRBD2	TRBV6-5	-	TGTGCCAGCAGTTACTGGCGGGAGGGCAGGGAGACCCAGTACTTC	CASSYWREGRETQYF
TRBJ1-2	TRBD1	TRBV18	-	TGTGCCAGCTCACCCCGAAGGGACAGCTATGGCTACACCTTC	CASSPRRDSYGYTF
TRBJ1-3	-	TRBV6-5	-	TGTGCCAGCAGTTACTCCACAGGGTCTGGAAACACCATATATTTT	CASSYSTGSGNTIYF
TRBJ1-1	TRBD1	TRBV5-1	-	TGCGCCAGCAGCACCTGGACAGGGGGCCTGGACACTGAAGCTTTCTTT	CASSTWTGGLDTEAFF
TRBJ1-2	-	TRBV24-1	-	TGTGCCACCAGCTCCAGCTATGGCTACACCTTC	CATSSSYGYTF
TRBJ1-1	-	TRBV6-5	-	TGTGCCAGCAGTTCCCAGAACACTGAAGCTTTCTTT	CASSSQNTEAFF
TRBJ2-2	TRBD2	TRBV19	-	TGTGCCAGCAAGCGGGGCGGGTCGTTTGTCGGGGAGCTGTTTTTT	CASKRGGSFVGELFF
TRBJ1-1	-	TRBV19	-	TGTGCCAGTAGTTTCCCAGGGGTCCGGAGCACTGAAGCTTTCTTT	CASSFPGVRSTEAFF
TRBJ1-3	-	TRBV25-1	-	TGTGCCAGCAGTGAAGGGCTGACCTCTGGAAACACCATATATTTT	CASSEGLTSGNTIYF
TRBJ2-3	-	TRBV19	-	TGTGCCAGTAGTATGCTAAACGGAGGGGATACGCAGTATTTT	CASSMLNGGDTQYF
TRBJ2-7	TRBD2	TRBV18	-	TGTGCCAGCTCACCATACCAGGGCCGAAGAGCGGGAGCAGGCGAGCAGTACTTC	CASSPYQGRRAGAGEQYF
TRBJ1-2	TRBD1	TRBV19	-	TGTGCCAGTATGCGAGGGGGGACAGCGAAATTC	CASMRGGTAKF
TRBJ2-2	-	TRBV24-1	-	TGTGCCAGCAGGGGAGTCGCCGGGGAGCTGTTTTTT	CASRGVAGELFF
TRBJ2-7	TRBD2	TRBV28	-	TGTGCCAGCAGTCCCCCGGGACTAGCGGAGCACGAGCAGTACTTC	CASSPPGLAEHEQYF
TRBJ2-3	-	TRBV11-3	-	TGTGCCAGCAGCTTAGCCGGGATCACAGATACGCAGTATTTT	CASSLAGITDTQYF
TRBJ2-5	TRBD2	TRBV7-8	once	TGTGCCAGCAGCCCACCGGGACTAGCGGGAGAGACCCAGTACTTC	CASSPPGLAGETQYF
TRBJ2-1	TRBD1	TRBV5-1	-	TGCGCCAGCAGCTCGGGACAGTACTACAATGAGCAGTTCTTC	CASSSGQYYNEQFF
TRBJ2-7	-	TRBV14	-	TGTGCCAGCAGCCCCAGATCCCACGAGCAGTACTTC	CASSPRSHEQYF
TRBJ1-5	-	TRBV19	-	TGTGCCAGTAGCCTAGACCCACCAGGGAGGCAGCCCCAGCATTTT	CASSLDPPGRQPQHF
TRBJ1-1	-	TRBV3-1/TRBV3-2	-	TGTGCCAGCAGCCTCGGGACAACACCGTCGGAAGCTTTCTTT	CASSLGTTPSEAFF
TRBJ2-7	-	TRBV5-1	-	TGCGCCTGCAGCTTAAGACCCGGGGAAGGATCAGGGGTCGGGATCTACGAGCAGTACTTC	CACSLRPGEGSGVGIYEQYF
TRBJ2-1	-	TRBV6-5	-	TGTGCCAGCAGTTACTCAGGACAGCCCTACAATGAGCAGTTCTTC	CASSYSGQPYNEQFF
TRBJ1-2	TRBD1	TRBV10-3	-	TGTGCCATCACTAAGGACAGGGGTAGCGGCTATGGCTACACCTTC	CAITKDRGSGYGYTF
TRBJ2-1	TRBD2	TRBV7-3	-	TGTGCCAGCAGCCCCTCGGCAGGGGCATTACTAGCGGGAGACTACAATGAGCAGTTCTTC	CASSPSAGALLAGDYNEQFF
TRBJ2-7	TRBD2	TRBV28	few	TGTGCCAGCACCCTTGTGGTAGCGGGAGGCGAGCAGTACTTC	CASTLVVAGGEQYF
TRBJ1-2	-	TRBV14	-	TGTGCCAGCAGCCAAGTGACGGCAGGGGTCGTACTCGGTTATGGCTACACCTTC	CASSQVTAGVVLGYGYTF
TRBJ2-3	TRBD2	TRBV6-5	once	TGTGCCAGCACCTCACTAGCGGGGAGCACAGATACGCAGTATTTT	CASTSLAGSTDTQYF
TRBJ1-5	-	TRBV28	-	TGTGCCAGCACCATCGGGGGTACCGGCAATCAGCCCCAGCATTTT	CASTIGGTGNQPQHF
TRBJ2-7	TRBD1	TRBV27	once	TGTGCCAGCAGTTTAGGAAGGGGGCGCGAGCAGTACTTC	CASSLGRGREQYF
TRBJ2-7	-	TRBV5-4	-	TGTGCCAGCAGCTTGATGACAGAGCACTCCTACGAGCAGTACTTC	CASSLMTEHSYEQYF
TRBJ2-3	-	TRBV7-8	once	TGTGCCAGCAGCCCCCCGCAGGGGAGTCGGGGAGATACGCAGTATTTT	CASSPPQGSRGDTQYF
TRBJ2-7	TRBD2	TRBV30	few	TGTGCCTGGCGAAAAGGACTAGACTACACCTACGAGCAGTACTTC	CAWRKGLDYTYEQYF
TRBJ1-2	-	TRBV27	few	TGTGCCAGCAGTTACGGGGGGGCGGGCTATGGCTACACCTTC	CASSYGGAGYGYTF
TRBJ1-1	-	TRBV27	-	TGTGCCAGCAGTTTATTTGTCGGGGGTGAAGCTTTCTTT	CASSLFVGGEAFF
TRBJ2-5	-	TRBV5-4	-	TGTGCCAGCAGCTTTGACGGGAATAAAGAGACCCAGTACTTC	CASSFDGNKETQYF
TRBJ1-5	TRBD1	TRBV19	-	TGTGCCAGTAGTATACAGGGGGCTTTAGGCAATCAGCCCCAGCATTTT	CASSIQGALGNQPQHF
TRBJ2-5	-	TRBV28	-	TGTGCCAGCTTTAAACAGGGTTGGCAAGAGACCCAGTACTTC	CASFKQGWQETQYF
TRBJ2-2	TRBD1	TRBV7-2	-	TGTGCCAGCAGCCCGGACAGGGCTTACGGGGAGCTGTTTTTT	CASSPDRAYGELFF
TRBJ2-7	TRBD2	TRBV7-6	-	TGTGCCAGCAGCTTGGGGGCTAGCGGGAGCTCCTACGAGCAGTACTTC	CASSLGASGSSYEQYF
TRBJ2-5	-	TRBV24-1	once	TGTGCCACCAGTGATGGTAGGGACTACCAAGAGACCCAGTACTTC	CATSDGRDYQETQYF
TRBJ2-2	TRBD2	TRBV3-1/TRBV3-2	-	TGTGCCAGCAGCCAAGTCGGTAGCGGGCCCGGGGAGCTGTTTTTT	CASSQVGSGPGELFF
TRBJ2-1	TRBD1	TRBV19	few	TGTGCCAGTAGTTCCGGGACAGCCAATGAGCAGTTCTTC	CASSSGTANEQFF
TRBJ2-7	TRBD2	TRBV18	-	TGTGCCAGCTCACCTCTTCCAACTAGCGGGAGCCCCTACGAGCAGTACTTC	CASSPLPTSGSPYEQYF
TRBJ2-4	-	TRBV12-3/TRBV12-4	-	TGTGCCAGCAGTTTATACTCCAAAAACATTCAGTACTTC	CASSLYSKNIQYF
TRBJ2-3	TRBD1	TRBV9	-	TGTGCCAGCAGCGGTCACCCGGGACAGGGGGCCACAGATACGCAGTATTTT	CASSGHPGQGATDTQYF
TRBJ2-3	TRBD2	TRBV2	few	TGTGCCAGCAGTGAACCGGCTAGCGGGAGGGCCGGGACAGATACGCAGTATTTT	CASSEPASGRAGTDTQYF
TRBJ2-1	-	TRBV29-1	-	TGCAGCGTTGGCCCCCGTGTTAGCGGTTACAATGAGCAGTTCTTC	CSVGPRVSGYNEQFF
TRBJ1-5	TRBD1	TRBV15	-	TGTGCCACCAGCAGGGACAGGGTCGCGCAGCCCCAGCATTTT	CATSRDRVAQPQHF